The 21 T cell receptor beta chains below all came from one sample that was sequenced in a study of a mutant IDH1 vaccine in newly diagnosed glioma. Time point defined: baseline, week 1 (first vaccination visit). The treatment denotes: pre-vaccination baseline after standard-of-care therapy. The assay was immunoSEQ multiplex PCR, and TCRdb's table has in-frame clones only and misses some. Counted here are about 33,000 clones, 88% occurring once; the ten biggest clones make up around 4.8%. Specimen: PBMCs, collected from a glioma patient treated with radiotherapy, temozolomide or both. The receptors shown here come from a woman in her thirties or forties with glioma.

V and J are TRBV25-1 and TRBJ2-3; either TRBD1 or TRBD2 may fit D (5 bases each). Germline V gives CDR1 MGHDK, CDR2 SYGVNS. The CDR3 consists of 14 residues. Trimming pared 4 bases from V and 0 bases from J, leaving 8 bases between. CDR3 DNA: TGTGCCAGCAGTGGGGGGATAAGCACAGATACGCAGTATTTT. Protein sequence: CASSGGISTDTQYF.

The chain carries TRBV27 and TRBJ2-7; D is perhaps TRBD1 (6 bases). V shed 7 bases and J shed 4 bases, with 17 bases lying between them. Germline-derived CDR1 and CDR2 are MNHEY and SMNVEV (reference sequence). This CDR3 is 14 amino acids long. DNA of the CDR3: TGTGCCAGCATGGGCCTGCAGGGGCCGTACGAGCAGTACTTC. Protein sequence: CASMGLQGPYEQYF.

The chain links TRBV9 to TRBJ1-2, with 10 bases matching TRBD1. Trimming at V came to 1 base and at J to 4 bases, leaving 4 bases not matched to a gene. Germline V gives CDR1 SGDLS, CDR2 YYNGEE. The length of the CDR3 is 15 residues. The CDR3, as DNA: TGTGCCAGCAGCGTAAGAAGGACAGGGGGCTATGGCTACACCTTC. Translation gives CASSVRRTGGYGYTF.

The gene calls are TRBV5-1 and TRBJ2-7, with 10 bases identical to TRBD2. Germline assignment: CDR1 SGHRS and CDR2 YFSETQ. There are 15 residues in the CDR3. Losses at the gene ends were 1 base for V and 4 bases for J; bases not matched to a gene: 5. CDR3 sequence (DNA): TGCGCCAGCAGCTTGAGTTCTAGCGGGAGTTACGAGCAGTACTTC. Its translation: CASSLSSSGSYEQYF.

J is TRBJ1-1 and V is TRBV5-6; no firm D call. In germline, CDR1 is SGHDT, CDR2 YYEEEE. V was shortened by 1 base and J by 0 bases, with 10 bases between the two germline ends. CDR3 length: 15 amino acids. This CDR3 is CASSLFSKVNTEAFF. The CDR3 DNA reads TGTGCCAGCAGCTTGTTCTCCAAGGTGAACACTGAAGCTTTCTTT.

The chain recombines TRBV1 with TRBJ2-1. TRBV1 is tagged as a pseudogene. CDR3 length: 11 amino acids. CDR3 amino acids: CTSSQPPEQFF. CDR3 sequence (DNA): TGCACCAGCAGCCAGCCCCCAGAGCAGTTCTTC.

This clone was picked up a small number of times. The V gene is TRBV11-2, the J gene TRBJ1-1, with D perhaps TRBD1 (6 bases). Germline V lookup: CDR1 SGHAT, CDR2 FQNNGV. The CDR3 has 16 residues. The germline V and J ends were trimmed by 0 bases and 1 base, with 12 bases remaining between them. The DNA for the CDR3 is TGTGCCAGCAGCTTAGAATGGGGACAAAAGAACACTGAAGCTTTCTTT. Translated, it gives CASSLEWGQKNTEAFF.

The chain joins TRBV7-9 to TRBJ1-3; D gene unclear. Trimming shortened V by 5 bases and J by 0 bases, and 8 bases separated the two germline ends. CDR1 and CDR2 from the germline V gene are SEHNR and FQNEAQ (reference sequence). The CDR3 totals 14 residues. The CDR3 here is CASSLGLSGNTIYF. The CDR3 region has the DNA TGTGCCAGCAGCCTCGGACTCTCTGGAAACACCATATATTTT. The full variable domain, rest sourced from reference TRBV7-9 and TRBJ1-3, is DTGVSQNPRHKITKRGQNVTFRCDPISEHNRLYWYRQTLGQGPEFLTYFQNEAQLEKSRLLSDRFSAERPKGSFSTLEIQRTEQGDSAMYLCASSLGLSGNTIYFGEGSWLTVV.

This chain joins TRBV18 and TRBJ1-4; no firm D call. The CDR3 is 15 amino acids. Germline CDR1 and CDR2: KGHSH and LQKENI. V lost 0 bases to trimming and J lost 1 base, with 6 bases between them. CDR3 nucleotides: TGTGCCAGCTCACCACCATTTCGAACTAATGAAAAACTGTTTTTT. As protein: CASSPPFRTNEKLFF.

The chain links TRBV6-1 to TRBJ1-6, with unresolved D. The germline V gene encodes CDR1 MNHNS and CDR2 SASEGT. Deletions cut 8 bases from V and 4 bases from J, with 9 bases between. The CDR3 runs 13 residues. The CDR3 is CASLPVYNSPLHF. DNA of the CDR3: TGTGCCAGCTTACCCGTATATAATTCACCCCTCCACTTT.

The chain employs TRBV13 and TRBJ2-6, with D tentatively TRBD2 (5 bases). Germline V lookup: CDR1 PRHDT, CDR2 FYEKMQ (reference sequence). The CDR3 length is 15 residues. Trimming took off 5 bases at V and 4 bases at J, with 12 bases between the two ends. The CDR3, as DNA: TGTGCCAGCAGCCAGAGGACTCGGGGGGCCAACGTCCTGACTTTC. Protein product: CASSQRTRGANVLTF.

This chain links TRBV2 with TRBJ1-6; 7 nucleotides line up with TRBD1. Trimming at V came to 7 bases and at J to 7 bases, leaving 10 bases not matched to a gene. The CDR3 runs 15 residues. Germline loops: CDR1 SNHLY, CDR2 FYNNEI. The CDR3 nucleotides are TGTGCCAGCAAAGAAACAGGGGCAGCGAATTCACCCCTCCACTTT. It translates to CASKETGAANSPLHF.

V usage is TRBV6-1 and J usage is TRBJ1-1; D possibly corresponds to TRBD1 (6 bases). CDR1 is MNHNS, CDR2 SASEGT, per germline. Trimming left V 6 bases short and J 4 bases short, with 18 bases between. CDR3 length: 15 amino acids. The CDR3 here is CASSPGGARGTEAFF. For the CDR3, the DNA is TGTGCCAGCAGCCCGGGGGGGGCGAGGGGCACTGAAGCTTTCTTT.

This chain joins TRBV5-4 and TRBJ1-1; D unresolved. This CDR3 region has 15 residues. Between the trimmed V and J ends, which lost 0 bases and 5 bases, there was a span of 14 bases. Germline V gene data show CDR1 as SGHNT and CDR2 as YYREEE (reference sequence). This chain's CDR3 is CASSLVAPGGTEAFF. CDR3 nucleotides: TGTGCCAGCAGCTTGGTGGCTCCGGGCGGGACTGAAGCTTTCTTT.

With respect to this clone: Germline is not matched at one junction end, which may reflect a read error. The chain recombines TRBV27 with TRBJ2-7; 9 nucleotides agree with TRBD1. The CDR3 extends over 15 amino acids. Germline V gene lookup returns CDR1 MNHEY and CDR2 SMNVEV (reference sequence). CDR3: CASMVRDRVSSFLWF. As DNA, the CDR3 is TGTGCCAGCATGGTCCGGGACAGGGTCTCCTCCTTCCTGTGGTTC.

The chain has TRBV6-5 and TRBJ1-2; D uncertain. Looked up from germline, CDR1 is MNHEY and CDR2 is SVGAGI. This CDR3 is 15 amino acids long. The germline V and J ends were trimmed by 0 bases and 2 bases, with 10 bases remaining between them. CDR3 protein: CASSYSPTGNYGYTF. CDR3 nucleotides: TGTGCCAGCAGTTACTCTCCTACGGGAAACTATGGCTACACCTTC.

The chain links TRBV29-1 to TRBJ1-1; possible D gene TRBD1, 5 bases. V dropped 4 bases and J dropped 1 base, with 13 bases sitting between them. Germline lookup yields CDR1 SQVTM and CDR2 ANQGSEA. The CDR3 is 14 residues long. CDR3 DNA: TGCAGCGTTGGGGCGGGACCCCAGAACACTGAAGCTTTCTTT. Protein sequence: CSVGAGPQNTEAFF.

The CDR3 sequence is CASSDTGQVGTYEQYF. The CDR3 DNA sequence: TGTGCCAGCAGTGATACAGGCCAAGTAGGCACCTACGAGCAGTACTTC. The genes are TRBV6-4 and TRBJ2-7, with D tentatively TRBD1 (5 bases). Trimming shortened V by 3 bases and J by 2 bases, and 17 bases separated the two germline ends. The CDR3 length is 16 residues. Germline V gene data show CDR1 as MRHNA and CDR2 as SNTAGT.

The V call is TRBV14, the J call TRBJ1-6; no reliable D call. V was cut by 4 bases and J by 0 bases, with 13 bases left in between. This CDR3 is built from 17 residues. The germline V gene encodes CDR1 SGHDN and CDR2 FVKESK. CDR3 sequence reads: CASSLPKYSSYNSPLHF. CDR3 in DNA: TGTGCCAGCAGCCTCCCCAAGTATAGCTCCTATAATTCACCCCTCCACTTT.

This chain connects TRBV7-2 to TRBJ2-6; D could derive from TRBD1 or TRBD2 (7 bases each). V was shortened by 5 bases and J by 0 bases, with 14 bases between the two germline ends. Germline CDR1 and CDR2: SGHTA and FQGNSA. The length of the CDR3 is 17 residues. Here the CDR3 DNA reads TGTGCCAGCAGCCCGTCAGGGGGGGTCTCTGGGGCCAACGTCCTGACTTTC. It specifies CASSPSGGVSGANVLTF.

The chain couples TRBV2 to TRBJ2-3, with D hard to call. V shed 8 bases and J shed 7 bases, with 7 bases lying between them. CDR1 SNHLY and CDR2 FYNNEI come from the germline V gene. CDR3 size: 10 residues. The CDR3 is CASARNTQYF. In nucleotides, the CDR3 is TGTGCCAGCGCCCGAAATACGCAGTATTTT.